This note documents a single TCR beta chain sequence. As yet, its antigen is unknown. Some second doses came at about 4 weeks and others at about 12 weeks; these were pooled. The CDR3 totals 18 residues. V lost 1 base, J lost 7 bases, and 18 bases stayed unmatched. Germline V gene lookup returns CDR1 MGHRA and CDR2 YSYEKL. The data stem from a study of T cell responses to AZD1222 COVID-19 vaccine. Using immunoSEQ multiplex PCR, the repertoire was profiled, and TCRdb retains in-frame clones only, with some absent. This table holds around 130,000 clones, more than 70% found once. Regarding the study as a whole: The donor cohort was predominantly white British with a female majority, and clonal diversity may have been underestimated.

The chain recombines TRBV4-1 with TRBJ1-1; TRBD1 agrees at 7 bases. The specimen comprised peripheral blood, sampled 28 days after the second AZD1222 dose. The TCR was taken from an adult who received the AZD1222 COVID-19 vaccine. This chain's CDR3 is CASSQGLKGRQGKREAFF. CDR3 bases: TGCGCCAGCAGCCAAGGATTAAAGGGGAGACAGGGAAAACGTGAAGCTTTCTTT.